The next 6 T cell receptor beta chains were all read from a single sample in a study of Graves' ophthalmopathy and Graves' hyperthyroidism. RNA transcripts yielded amplified TCR beta CDR3 regions. Following a first-round RT-PCR that used HTBI primers, a second-round multiplex PCR was carried out. From the multiplex PCR reads, TCRdb called clonotypes with MiXCR, one entry per CDR3 protein. There are 240,000 or so distinct CDR3 sequences in the sample; around 50% occur only once, and 40% to 55% lies in the top ten. The sequencing sample was made of peripheral blood. All receptors come from an adult man with Graves' ophthalmopathy.

This clonotype has at least ten counts. This chain links TRBV10-3 with TRBJ1-2; D is possibly TRBD1 (6 bases). The V gene's germline CDR1 is ENHRY and CDR2 SYGVKD. The CDR3 is made up of 12 amino acids. Deletions cut 2 bases from V and 7 bases from J, with 8 bases between. The CDR3 loop is CAISEAGAGYTF. Written as DNA, the CDR3 is TGTGCCATCAGTGAGGCAGGGGCTGGCTACACCTTC.

This clonotype was found a few times. An end of the junction differs from the germline gene, which may be a read error. As DNA, the CDR3 is TGTGCCAGTAGATTAACTATGAACTCTGAAGCTTTCTTT. It is translated as CASRLTMNSEAFF. This chain joins TRBV7-8 and TRBJ1-1; D gene uncertain. Germline CDR1 SGHVS, CDR2 FQNEAQ. The CDR3 runs to 13 residues.

This clonotype was recorded a few times. This sequence joins TRBV9 and TRBJ1-5, with 7 positions matching TRBD1. The length of the CDR3 is 14 residues. The V and J ends lost 5 bases and 1 base, in that order; junction bases with no gene match: 3. The germline gives CDR1 SGDLS, CDR2 YYNGEE. The CDR3 sequence: CASRRTGSNQPQHF. CDR3 nucleotide sequence: TGTGCCAGCAGAAGGACAGGCAGCAATCAGCCCCAGCATTTT.

The chain recombines TRBV20-1 with TRBJ1-1, with a tentative D call TRBD1 (5 bases). Germline V gene data show CDR1 as DFQATT and CDR2 as SNEGSKA (reference sequence). CDR3 length: 12 residues. V lost 3 bases and J lost 4, with 9 bases in between. The CDR3 spells CSASLGGTEAFF. CDR3 sequence (DNA): TGCAGTGCTAGTTTGGGGGGCACTGAAGCTTTCTTT.

In this sample, this clonotype turned up a few times. The rearrangement uses TRBV3-1 and TRBJ1-2; D remains ambiguous. The CDR3 runs to 14 residues. Trimming left V 7 bases short and J 3 bases short, with 15 bases between. Looked up from germline, CDR1 is LGHDT and CDR2 is YNNKEL (reference sequence). The CDR3 spells CASTTTRGDYGYTF. CDR3 nucleotide sequence: TGTGCCAGCACGACGACACGGGGAGACTATGGCTACACCTTC.

The chain couples TRBV6-5 to TRBJ1-2, with a possible D match to TRBD1 (6 bases). Germline CDR1 and CDR2: MNHEY and SVGAGI. V was cut by 6 bases and J by 6 bases, with 17 bases left in between. This CDR3 contains 14 residues. The CDR3 DNA follows: TGTGCCAGCAGATCCCTACAGGGATCCCATGGCTACACCTTC. Protein sequence: CASRSLQGSHGYTF.